This passage covers 29 T cell receptor beta chains from one sample sequenced in a study of cytomegalovirus exposure and HLA in healthy donors. It was with 60 Vbeta and 13 Jbeta primers that the PCR ran. Method: immunoSEQ multiplex PCR; TCRdb's copy keeps in-frame clones and lacks some. The sample has 150,000 or so clones, 82% seen once. Material for sequencing was PBMCs. The receptors originated from a young man in good health and CMV-seropositive.

The V gene is TRBV27, the J gene TRBJ2-7, with TRBD2 as a possible D gene (6 bases). Germline V gene data show CDR1 as MNHEY and CDR2 as SMNVEV (reference sequence). The CDR3 contains 16 residues. V was cut by 0 bases and J by 4 bases, with 16 bases left in between. The CDR3 loop is CASSLSAGGGAYEQYF. CDR3 coding DNA: TGTGCCAGCAGTTTATCGGCCGGTGGAGGGGCTTACGAGCAGTACTTC.

This sequence joins TRBV27 and TRBJ2-6; 7 bases are a match to TRBD2. The CDR3 totals 17 residues. Germline CDR1 MNHEY, CDR2 SMNVEV (reference sequence). The J segment lost 2 bases and the V segment lost 2 bases, leaving 6 bases of the junction unmatched. The CDR3 DNA reads TGTGCCAGCAGTTTAGTCCCTCGGGGGGCTGGGGCCAACGTCCTGACTTTC. This sequence encodes CASSLVPRGAGANVLTF.

In its sample, this clone was seen a few times. The chain combines TRBV2 with TRBJ1-5, with D possibly matching TRBD1 (5 bases). From germline, CDR1 is SNHLY and CDR2 FYNNEI. The CDR3 has 13 amino acids. V lost 8 bases and J lost 7, with 15 bases in between. CDR3 sequence: CASGGRSGQPQHF. The CDR3, as DNA: TGTGCCAGCGGGGGGAGGTCAGGACAGCCCCAGCATTTT.

V and J are TRBV6-5 and TRBJ2-3; D unclear. Per the germline V gene, CDR1 is MNHEY and CDR2 is SVGAGI. The CDR3 covers 15 residues. V lost 0 bases and J lost 2, with 9 bases in between. The CDR3 spells CASSYSYHFTDTQYF. In DNA, the CDR3 is TGTGCCAGCAGTTACTCATATCACTTCACAGATACGCAGTATTTT.

The CDR3 protein is CATSRDRTGLGYGYTF. The CDR3 DNA sequence: TGTGCCACCAGCAGAGACCGGACAGGGCTGGGCTATGGCTACACCTTC. V and J are TRBV15 and TRBJ1-2, with 8 nucleotides matching TRBD1. Losses at the gene ends were 0 bases for V and 4 bases for J; bases not matched to a gene: 7. The CDR3 is 16 residues long. Germline lookup yields CDR1 LNHNV and CDR2 YYDKDF (reference sequence).

This clone was recorded a few times. The CDR3 nucleotides read TGTGCCATCAGCCAACAGGGCCGTCAGCCCCAGCATTTT. Translation gives CAISQQGRQPQHF. This chain links TRBV10-3 with TRBJ1-5, with a tentative D call TRBD1 (6 bases). Germline CDR1 is ENHRY and CDR2 is SYGVKD. This CDR3 has 13 amino acids. V was pared by 6 bases and J by 6 bases, with 12 bases between.

The chain combines TRBV5-6 with TRBJ1-1; 10 nucleotides agree with TRBD1. J lost 2 bases, V lost 2 bases, and 12 bases had no gene match. Germline loops: CDR1 SGHDT, CDR2 YYEEEE. This CDR3 comprises 18 residues. The CDR3 DNA reads TGTGCCAGCAGCTTCGCGGGACAGGGGAATAGGGAAAACACTGAAGCTTTCTTT. Translated, it gives CASSFAGQGNRENTEAFF.

The V gene is TRBV27, the J gene TRBJ2-4; D may be TRBD2 (5 bases). CDR3 size: 14 residues. Trimming took off 2 bases at V and 9 bases at J, with 14 bases between the two ends. Germline V gene sequence: CDR1 MNHEY, CDR2 SMNVEV (reference sequence). CDR3 amino acids: CASSLLTSGGIQYF. In DNA form, the CDR3 reads TGTGCCAGCAGTTTACTGACTTCAGGAGGCATTCAGTACTTC.

This clone showed up just a few times. This sequence joins TRBV19 and TRBJ2-7; possible D gene TRBD1, 6 bases. V was shortened by 7 bases and J by 5 bases, with 18 bases between the two germline ends. The CDR3 consists of 14 residues. Germline lookup yields CDR1 LNHDA and CDR2 SQIVND (reference sequence). This chain's CDR3 is CASTPRRGGDEQYF. As DNA, the CDR3 is TGTGCCAGTACCCCCCGTAGAGGGGGTGACGAGCAGTACTTC.

The CDR3 DNA is TGTGCCAGCAGCCAGTTATCTAGCGGGGAATACAATGAGCAGTTCTTC. This encodes CASSQLSSGEYNEQFF. This rearrangement joins TRBV14 to TRBJ2-1, with TRBD2 identical over 9 bases. The germline CDR1 and CDR2 sequences are SGHDN and FVKESK. V lost 3 bases to trimming and J lost 4 bases; unmatched junction nucleotides: 7. The CDR3 runs 16 residues.

This clone appeared a few times. The gene calls are TRBV7-9 and TRBJ2-7, with a tentative D call TRBD2 (7 bases). Germline CDR1 SEHNR, CDR2 FQNEAQ (reference sequence). This CDR3 has 15 residues. V lost 2 bases and J 6 bases, leaving 17 bases between the germline ends. The chain's CDR3 is CASSLSVGGAVEQYF. In nucleotides, the CDR3 is TGTGCCAGCAGCTTAAGTGTGGGGGGGGCTGTCGAGCAGTACTTC.

The chain carries TRBV5-1 and TRBJ1-1; 11 nucleotides match TRBD1. The CDR3 contains 15 residues. In germline, CDR1 is SGHRS, CDR2 YFSETQ. J was trimmed by 1 base and V by 4 bases; bases with no gene match: 3. The CDR3 reads CASSGQGAANTEAFF. The DNA of the CDR3 is TGCGCCAGCAGCGGACAGGGGGCGGCGAACACTGAAGCTTTCTTT.

In its sample, this clone was seen a few times. The same CDR3 can be traced to other DNA sequences in this sample. The rearrangement links TRBV9 to TRBJ2-7; 13 bases fit TRBD2. CDR1 and CDR2 from the germline V gene are SGDLS and YYNGEE. The J segment lost 4 bases and the V segment lost 0 bases, leaving 1 base of the junction unmatched. The CDR3 covers 15 residues. CDR3 DNA: TGTGCCAGCAGCGTAGGGACTAGCGGGAGTTACGAGCAGTACTTC. Residues: CASSVGTSGSYEQYF.

This clone was recorded only once. The J gene is TRBJ1-2, the V gene TRBV11-3, with 8 bases lining up with TRBD1. Trimming took 3 bases from V and 5 from J; bases not matched to a gene: 5. The CDR3 sequence is 14 residues long. Germline values: CDR1 SGHNT, CDR2 YENEEA. The CDR3 protein is CASSLTGAGYGYTF. Here the CDR3 DNA reads TGTGCCAGCAGCTTGACAGGGGCAGGGTATGGCTACACCTTC.

The chain combines TRBV4-1 with TRBJ2-1; 8 bases line up with TRBD2. This CDR3 has 17 residues. The J segment lost 0 bases and the V segment lost 1 base, leaving 5 bases of the junction unmatched. Germline values: CDR1 MGHRA, CDR2 YSYEKL. The CDR3 here is CASSQVRGGSSYNEQFF. The CDR3, as DNA: TGCGCCAGCAGCCAAGTCCGGGGGGGGAGCTCCTACAATGAGCAGTTCTTC.

This chain uses TRBV27 with TRBJ1-1, with no clear D. The CDR3 extends over 14 amino acids. V was trimmed by 3 bases and J by 0 bases, leaving 8 bases between them. Germline V CDR1 and CDR2: MNHEY, SMNVEV (reference sequence). The CDR3 loop is CASSLRSMNTEAFF. DNA for the CDR3: TGTGCCAGCAGTTTGCGGAGCATGAACACTGAAGCTTTCTTT.

V is TRBV28 and J is TRBJ1-1; 7 bases map to TRBD1. CDR3 length: 15 residues. V was clipped by 3 bases and J by 4 bases; unmatched bases: 8. Germline V lookup: CDR1 MDHEN, CDR2 SYDVKM. The CDR3 sequence is CASSFARQGGTEAFF. CDR3 nucleotides: TGTGCCAGCAGTTTTGCACGACAGGGTGGCACTGAAGCTTTCTTT.

This clone was found once. The rearrangement links TRBV28 to TRBJ2-3, with D possibly being TRBD2 (6 bases). The CDR3 sequence is 11 residues long. The V gene's germline CDR1 is MDHEN and CDR2 SYDVKM. The ends were cut back, 3 bases at V and 8 bases at J, with 6 bases in the middle. The CDR3 DNA reads TGTGCCAGCAGTTTCGGGAGTACGCAGTATTTT. The encoded protein is CASSFGSTQYF.

This clone was observed a few times. CDR3 sequence: CASSLSGSEAFF. The CDR3 coding sequence is TGTGCCAGCAGTTTATCTGGGAGTGAAGCTTTCTTT. This chain uses TRBV28 with TRBJ1-1; D uncertain. The CDR3 loop spans 12 amino acids. Germline CDR1 reads MDHEN; CDR2 reads SYDVKM. With 1 base removed from V and 7 bases from J, the gap between germline ends came to 7 bases.

The chain recombines TRBV5-1 with TRBJ1-1; the D gene is possibly TRBD1 (6 bases). Trimming shortened V by 2 bases and J by 1 base, and 9 bases separated the two germline ends. The germline CDR1 and CDR2 sequences are SGHRS and YFSETQ. The CDR3 spans 14 residues. CDR3 loop: CASSLGQRNTEAFF. The CDR3, as DNA: TGCGCCAGCAGCTTAGGACAGAGGAACACTGAAGCTTTCTTT.

This chain connects TRBV13 to TRBJ2-1; 10 bases match TRBD2. V was clipped by 4 bases and J by 3 bases; unmatched bases: 3. CDR3 size: 15 residues. Germline CDR1 and CDR2: PRHDT and FYEKMQ (reference sequence). CDR3 sequence: CASSSSGSGYNEQFF. Written as DNA, the CDR3 is TGTGCCAGCAGCTCTAGCGGGAGTGGCTACAATGAGCAGTTCTTC.

This clone turned up a few times. The CDR3 sequence: CASSTGTGRGNTEAFF. The CDR3 region has the DNA TGCGCCAGCAGCACCGGGACAGGACGGGGGAACACTGAAGCTTTCTTT. This chain connects TRBV5-1 to TRBJ1-1; 8 positions agree with TRBD1. Germline values: CDR1 SGHRS, CDR2 YFSETQ. J was trimmed by 1 base and V by 4 bases; bases with no gene match: 9. This CDR3 is 16 amino acids long.

The chain uses TRBV11-2 and TRBJ2-1, with D possibly matching TRBD2 (5 bases). This CDR3 is built from 14 residues. The germline V and J ends were trimmed by 0 bases and 9 bases, with 12 bases remaining between them. Germline CDR1 is SGHAT and CDR2 is FQNNGV. The CDR3 here is CASSLEGRGGEQFF. CDR3 DNA sequence: TGTGCCAGCAGCTTAGAGGGCCGTGGAGGTGAGCAGTTCTTC.

The genes are TRBV29-1 and TRBJ2-1, with D possibly matching TRBD1 (5 bases). CDR3 length: 13 residues. Germline-derived CDR1 and CDR2 are SQVTM and ANQGSEA. The V and J ends lost 4 bases and 4 bases respectively, with 11 bases between them. CDR3: CSVVWRTYNEQFF. CDR3 DNA sequence: TGCAGCGTTGTTTGGCGGACATACAATGAGCAGTTCTTC.

V gene TRBV7-6 combines with J gene TRBJ2-1; 11 nucleotides match TRBD2. This CDR3 contains 16 residues. Germline V lookup: CDR1 SGHVS, CDR2 FNYEAQ. After removal of 3 bases from V and 6 bases from J, the junction contained 7 bases not matched to a gene. The CDR3 bases are TGTGCCAGCAGCTTGGAACTAGCGGGAGAAAGCAATGAGCAGTTCTTC. This codes for CASSLELAGESNEQFF.

The gene calls are TRBV7-3 and TRBJ1-4; a weak D match, TRBD1 (6 bases). Trimming pared 2 bases from V and 8 bases from J, leaving 9 bases between. The CDR3 contains 13 residues. Germline V gene lookup returns CDR1 SGHTA and CDR2 FQGTGA. The CDR3 is CASSLVRGEKLFF. DNA of the CDR3: TGTGCCAGCAGCTTAGTCAGGGGAGAAAAACTGTTTTTT.

A few counts support this clone. The rearrangement links TRBV29-1 to TRBJ2-7, with TRBD1 matching 7 bases. Germline lookup yields CDR1 SQVTM and CDR2 ANQGSEA. The CDR3 contains 12 residues. Germline trimming cut 6 bases from V and 6 bases from J; bases unmatched to any gene: 8. For the CDR3, the DNA is TGCAGCGTGATACGGACAGGCCGCGAGCAGTACTTC. This translates into CSVIRTGREQYF.

The chain joins TRBV4-2 to TRBJ2-7; D is unresolved. Trimming shortened V by 1 base and J by 1 base, and 8 bases separated the two germline ends. The CDR3 totals 14 residues. Germline CDR1 reads LGHNA; CDR2 reads YNFKEQ. CDR3 bases: TGTGCCAGCAGCCAAGTCCCGCAGTCCTACGAGCAGTACTTC. Encoded protein: CASSQVPQSYEQYF.

This chain links TRBV28 with TRBJ1-2, with 8 bases lining up with TRBD1. CDR1 and CDR2 (germline): MDHEN, SYDVKM. This CDR3 spans 15 amino acids. With V trimmed by 3 bases and J by 4 bases, 7 bases remained unmatched. CDR3 residues: CASSFYDRGPYGYTF. In nucleotides, the CDR3 is TGTGCCAGCAGTTTTTATGACAGGGGTCCCTATGGCTACACCTTC.